Following are 21 T cell receptor beta chains from one sample sequenced in a study of spatial heterogeneity in lung cancer. Documented time point: sample taken at primary tumor resection. From the 5' RACE reads, TCRdb called clonotypes with MiXCR, one entry per CDR3 protein. Of around 26,000 distinct CDR3 sequences detected, around 7% appear once; the ten largest clones hold roughly an eighth. This specimen was PBMCs, taken at surgery. The receptors come from a male donor with early-stage non-small cell lung cancer.

This clonotype is medium-sized in the sample. The V and J genes are TRBV7-9 and TRBJ2-5; either TRBD1 or TRBD2 may supply D (5 bases each). Germline V gene data show CDR1 as SEHNR and CDR2 as FQNEAQ (reference sequence). This CDR3 contains 18 residues. The ends were cut back, 1 base at V and 5 bases at J, with 23 bases in the middle. For the CDR3, the DNA is TGTGCCAGCAGCTTAGGCTGGGCAAGCGGACATCCCGGGGAGACCCAGTACTTC. Translated: CASSLGWASGHPGETQYF.

This clonotype was observed a handful of times. The CDR3 is CASSKTGVSYNEQFF. The CDR3 nucleotides read TGTGCCAGCAGTAAAACGGGGGTCTCCTACAATGAGCAGTTCTTC. The chain uses TRBV28 and TRBJ2-1, with a weak D call TRBD2 (6 bases). CDR3 size: 15 residues. Germline CDR1 reads MDHEN; CDR2 reads SYDVKM. Trimming stripped 5 bases from V and 0 bases from J, with 11 bases between.

This clonotype was counted ten times or more. V and J are TRBV7-9 and TRBJ2-7; 9 bases map to TRBD1. Germline V gene data show CDR1 as SEHNR and CDR2 as FQNEAQ (reference sequence). CDR3 length: 16 amino acids. Unmatched junction bases numbered 10, after V lost 2 bases and J lost 5 bases. The CDR3 nucleotides are TGTGCCAGCAGCTTAATATCGGGGACAGGGATCAACGAGCAGTACTTC. Protein: CASSLISGTGINEQYF.

This clonotype is medium-sized in the sample. The rearrangement links TRBV6-5 to TRBJ2-2, with D perhaps TRBD1 (5 bases). V was cut by 6 bases and J by 3 bases, with 11 bases left in between. The germline gives CDR1 MNHEY, CDR2 SVGAGI. The CDR3 totals 14 residues. The CDR3 protein is CASRPDTYTGELFF. Written as DNA, the CDR3 is TGTGCCAGCAGACCGGACACCTACACCGGGGAGCTGTTTTTT.

The table lists this clonotype with a few counts. The chain has TRBV6-5 and TRBJ2-3, with 8 nucleotides matching TRBD1. This CDR3 has 14 residues. Germline loops: CDR1 MNHEY, CDR2 SVGAGI. The ends lost 6 bases at V and 3 bases at J; junction bases unmatched: 5. Here the CDR3 DNA reads TGTGCCAGCAGGGACACAGGGGGGACAGATACGCAGTATTTT. The encoded protein is CASRDTGGTDTQYF.

As for this clonotype: This may arise from a read error, as a much more abundant clone is one base away. The chain recombines TRBV7-9 with TRBJ2-5, with D possibly called TRBD1 or TRBD2 (5 bases each). V lost 1 base and J 5 bases, leaving 8 bases between the germline ends. Germline CDR1 reads SEHNR; CDR2 reads FQNEAQ (reference sequence). The CDR3 has 13 amino acids. CDR3 residues: CASSLGGRETQYF. For the CDR3, the DNA is TGTGCCAGCAGCTTAGGGGGACGGGAGACCCAGTACTTC.

The table lists this clonotype with many counts. The V and J genes are TRBV28 and TRBJ2-5, with TRBD2 matching over 8 bases. V gave up 2 bases and J gave up 3 bases; unmatched junction bases: 5. Germline V gene sequence: CDR1 MDHEN, CDR2 SYDVKM. There are 15 residues in the CDR3. The CDR3 loop is CASSLSGGAKETQYF. The CDR3 nucleotides are TGTGCCAGCAGTTTAAGCGGGGGTGCCAAAGAGACCCAGTACTTC. The variable domain in full, with the rest retrieved from reference TRBV28 and TRBJ2-5, is DVKVTQSSRYLVKRTGEKVFLECVQDMDHENMFWYRQDPGLGLRLIYFSYDVKMKEKGDIPEGYSVSREKKERFSLILESASTNQTSMYLCASSLSGGAKETQYFGPGTRLLVL.

This clonotype was seen many times. The chain joins TRBV5-1 to TRBJ1-1, with TRBD1 matching 8 bases. CDR3 size: 15 residues. V shed 2 bases and J 1 base; nucleotides not matched to a gene: 4. Germline CDR1 and CDR2: SGHRS and YFSETQ. The CDR3 protein is CASSFTGGPNTEAFF. CDR3 DNA sequence: TGCGCCAGCAGCTTCACAGGGGGTCCGAACACTGAAGCTTTCTTT.

At least ten counts were recorded for this clonotype. The gene calls are TRBV5-1 and TRBJ1-2; no reliable D call. Per germline, CDR1 SGHRS and CDR2 YFSETQ. With 0 bases removed from V and 8 bases from J, the gap between germline ends came to 17 bases. This CDR3 spans 15 amino acids. In DNA form, the CDR3 reads TGCGCCAGCAGCTTGGAACAGCGTCGAAGTGGGGGCTACACCTTC. Translated: CASSLEQRRSGGYTF.

The V and J genes are TRBV6-1 and TRBJ2-1, with D unclear. CDR3 length: 13 amino acids. V was trimmed by 8 bases and J by 5 bases, leaving 13 bases between them. CDR1 is MNHNS, CDR2 SASEGT, per germline. CDR3 nucleotide sequence: TGTGCCAGCGTCAGAATGGGGAACAATGAGCAGTTCTTC. This codes for CASVRMGNNEQFF.

This clonotype was observed a few times. V gene TRBV12-3 or TRBV12-4 combines with J gene TRBJ2-5, with TRBD1 matching 8 bases. Losses at the gene ends were 11 bases for V and 5 bases for J; bases not matched to a gene: 16. The CDR3 extends over 15 amino acids. The CDR3 DNA reads TGTGCCTCTAATGTCGGACAGGGTGGTTGGGAGACCCAGTACTTC. Translated, it gives CASNVGQGGWETQYF.

This clonotype has a count of ten or more. The chain employs TRBV28 and TRBJ1-1; D is unresolved. Germline V gives CDR1 MDHEN, CDR2 SYDVKM. The CDR3 contains 12 residues. Deletions cut 8 bases from V and 0 bases from J, with 7 bases between. CDR3 amino acids: CASEAVNTEAFF. The CDR3 DNA reads TGTGCCAGCGAGGCGGTGAACACTGAAGCTTTCTTT.

This CDR3 reads CASSLSPGSGNTIYF. The CDR3 nucleotides read TGTGCCAGCAGCTTGAGTCCAGGCTCTGGAAACACCATATATTTT. The chain carries TRBV7-2 and TRBJ1-3, with no clear D. Germline lookup yields CDR1 SGHTA and CDR2 FQGNSA. The CDR3 is 15 amino acids. Trimming took off 3 bases at V and 0 bases at J, with 9 bases between the two ends. Full variable domain (missing parts from reference TRBV7-2 and TRBJ1-3): GAGVSQSPSNKVTEKGKDVELRCDPISGHTALYWYRQSLGQGLEFLIYFQGNSAPDKSGLPSDRFSAERTGGSVSTLTIQRTQQEDSAVYLCASSLSPGSGNTIYFGEGSWLTVV.

This clonotype was observed many times. The chain uses TRBV5-1 and TRBJ2-2, with D possibly TRBD2 on 5 matching bases. Germline V gene lookup returns CDR1 SGHRS and CDR2 YFSETQ. The CDR3 length is 17 residues. V lost 4 bases and J lost 7, with 23 bases in between. CDR3 sequence (DNA): TGCGCCAGCAGCCGTATCCTCGGGTCTGCCGGGGTCGGGGAGCTGTTTTTT. Its protein is CASSRILGSAGVGELFF.

The CDR3 region is CASSGTGLSGTDTQYF. In DNA form, the CDR3 reads TGTGCCAGCAGTGGGACAGGCCTATCGGGCACAGATACGCAGTATTTT. The rearrangement links TRBV2 to TRBJ2-3; 7 bases line up with TRBD1. Germline V gene lookup returns CDR1 SNHLY and CDR2 FYNNEI. Unmatched junction bases numbered 8, after V lost 4 bases and J lost 1 base. CDR3 length equals 16 residues.

In this sample, this clonotype turned up many times. The V gene is TRBV18, the J gene TRBJ2-5; no reliable D call. The germline V and J ends were trimmed by 4 bases and 4 bases, with 7 bases remaining between them. The germline CDR1 and CDR2 sequences are KGHSH and LQKENI. This CDR3 contains 12 residues. CDR3 nucleotide sequence: TGTGCCAGCTCACTCAAGGGAGAGACCCAGTACTTC. It yields the protein CASSLKGETQYF.

The chain carries TRBV12-3 or TRBV12-4 and TRBJ2-1, with 7 bases lining up with TRBD2. CDR3 size: 18 residues. With V trimmed by 4 bases and J by 4 bases, 16 bases remained unmatched. The CDR3 region is CASSSHPSSGGPYNEQFF. CDR3 bases: TGTGCCAGCAGTTCCCACCCTTCTAGCGGAGGCCCGTACAATGAGCAGTTCTTC.

In its sample, this clonotype was seen many times. J is TRBJ1-1 and V is TRBV5-1, with D possibly matching TRBD1 (5 bases). The CDR3 is 12 amino acids. The ends were cut back, 7 bases at V and 7 bases at J, with 14 bases in the middle. Germline CDR1 reads SGHRS; CDR2 reads YFSETQ. This chain's CDR3 is CASRGRPDEAFF. The CDR3 DNA sequence: TGCGCCAGCCGGGGGAGGCCCGATGAAGCTTTCTTT.

This clonotype was seen a handful of times. This chain connects TRBV7-3 to TRBJ1-1, with a tentative D call TRBD1 (5 bases). The CDR3 extends over 13 amino acids. V was pared by 4 bases and J by 3 bases, with 9 bases between. Germline-derived CDR1 and CDR2 are SGHTA and FQGTGA. The CDR3 loop is CASSWGRDTEAFF. The DNA of the CDR3 is TGTGCCAGCAGCTGGGGGAGGGACACTGAAGCTTTCTTT.

This clonotype was detected ten times or more. The chain combines TRBV12-3 or TRBV12-4 with TRBJ1-2; D gene uncertain. The V end was cut by 5 bases, the J end by 1 base, with 11 bases between. This CDR3 is 14 amino acids long. Here the CDR3 reads CASSRSGNNYGYTF. The CDR3 coding sequence is TGTGCCAGCAGTCGCTCCGGGAATAACTATGGCTACACCTTC.

There are many counts of this clonotype. The rearrangement joins TRBV2 to TRBJ2-1; D is perhaps TRBD2 (6 bases). Germline V gene lookup returns CDR1 SNHLY and CDR2 FYNNEI. The CDR3 is 12 residues long. Trimming removed 8 bases from V and 5 bases from J, with 10 bases in between. CDR3 protein: CASLGGHNEQFF. DNA for the CDR3: TGTGCCAGCCTCGGGGGACACAATGAGCAGTTCTTC.